Sequencing of this T cell receptor (beta chain) was carried out in a study of siplizumab effects on memory and regulatory T cells. Whole-study results and caveats: The study did not confirm that proliferating Tregs from siplizumab cultures were suppressive. Greater diversity than memory cells seemed evident in naive T cells, which also appeared to be major alloresponse contributors. Alloreactive sequences traceable to unstimulated CD4+ memory cells were significantly reduced by siplizumab.

In each sample, roughly 10^5 TCR templates were assayed. Using immunoSEQ multiplex PCR, the repertoire was profiled, and TCRdb retains in-frame clones only, with some absent. The table lists about 62,000 clones, 79% of them singletons. Remarks on this clone: Its antigen is not identified.

Per the germline V gene, CDR1 is SGHDT and CDR2 is YYEEEE. The CDR3 runs to 13 residues. Trimming stripped 3 bases from V and 0 bases from J, with 7 bases between. Sequencing was performed on memory CD4+ T cells sorted from blood. The V gene is TRBV5-6, the J gene TRBJ2-7; D ambiguous. This receptor was obtained from a human donor in good health. CDR3 nucleotides: TGTGCCAGCAGCTCCAGGTTCTCCTACGAGCAGTACTTC. Protein sequence: CASSSRFSYEQYF.